These 5 T cell receptor beta chains came from one sample sequenced in a study of Graves' ophthalmopathy and Graves' hyperthyroidism. For repertoire sequencing, the TCR beta CDR3 regions were amplified from RNA transcripts. In the first round, RT-PCR was carried out with HTBI primers, and a multiplex PCR formed the second round. Via MiXCR, TCRdb re-called the multiplex PCR reads, giving one row per CDR3 protein. The sample includes 40,000 to 50,000 distinct CDR3 sequences, roughly half seen only once; the top ten take roughly 18%. Specimen: peripheral blood. The receptors derive from an adult man with Graves' ophthalmopathy.

This clonotype has at least ten counts. The chain uses TRBV6-5 and TRBJ2-2; D is perhaps TRBD1 (5 bases). In germline, CDR1 is MNHEY, CDR2 SVGAGI. CDR3 length: 12 amino acids. With 4 bases removed from V and 7 bases from J, the gap between germline ends came to 7 bases. CDR3 sequence reads: CASSSTVGELFF. CDR3 nucleotide sequence: TGTGCCAGCAGTTCGACAGTCGGGGAGCTGTTTTTT.

A word on this clonotype: A read error is likely, as this CDR3 ends without the conserved phenylalanine or tryptophan. Because the CDR3's place on the DNA is in doubt, the DNA is left out and the CDR3 is given as listed by TCRdb. The chain is built from TRBV5-1 and TRBJ1-6; the table's D call, TRBD1, has no DNA check behind it. The CDR3 totals 15 residues, both ends included. Per the germline V gene, CDR1 is SGHRS and CDR2 is YFSETQ. CDR3 in amino acids: CASSQGDKNNSPRHL.

The V call is TRBV12-3 or TRBV12-4, the J call TRBJ1-2; D is possibly TRBD1 (5 bases). V lost 5 bases and J 5 bases, leaving 15 bases between the germline ends. The CDR3 spans 14 residues. CDR3 loop: CASSPKGKTYGYTF. CDR3 sequence (DNA): TGTGCCAGCAGTCCTAAGGGGAAGACGTATGGCTACACCTTC.

By sample share, this clonotype is medium-sized. V gene TRBV2 combines with J gene TRBJ2-3; 7 nucleotides align to TRBD2. The CDR3 runs to 15 residues. The J segment lost 3 bases and the V segment lost 10 bases, leaving 13 bases of the junction unmatched. Germline V gene sequence: CDR1 SNHLY, CDR2 FYNNEI. CDR3: CATPEGLTSTDTQYF. CDR3 DNA sequence: TGTGCCACCCCAGAGGGACTAACCTCGACAGATACGCAGTATTTT. The variable domain in full, with the rest retrieved from reference TRBV2 and TRBJ2-3, is EPEVTQTPSHQVTQMGQEVILRCVPISNHLYFYWYRQILGQKVEFLVSFYNNEISEKSEIFDDQFSVERPDGSNFTLKIRSTKLEDSAMYFCATPEGLTSTDTQYFGPGTRLTVL.

This clonotype was observed many times. The rearrangement joins TRBV5-1 to TRBJ2-3; 14 nucleotides align to TRBD2. The V and J ends lost 2 bases and 6 bases, in that order; junction bases with no gene match: 5. This CDR3 is 16 amino acids long. Germline values: CDR1 SGHRS, CDR2 YFSETQ. The CDR3 DNA sequence: TGCGCCAGCAGCTTAGGGACTAGCGGGAGTGGGGATACGCAGTATTTT. Translated, it gives CASSLGTSGSGDTQYF.